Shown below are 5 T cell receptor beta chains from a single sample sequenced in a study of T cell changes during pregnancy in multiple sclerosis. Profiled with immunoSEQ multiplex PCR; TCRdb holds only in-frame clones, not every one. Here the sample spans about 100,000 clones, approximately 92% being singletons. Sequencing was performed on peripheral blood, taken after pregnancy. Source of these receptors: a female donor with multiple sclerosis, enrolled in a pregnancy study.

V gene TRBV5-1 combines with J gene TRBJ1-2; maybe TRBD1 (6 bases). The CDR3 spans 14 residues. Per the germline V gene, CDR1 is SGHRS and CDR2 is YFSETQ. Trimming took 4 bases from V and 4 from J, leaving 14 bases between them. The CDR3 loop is CASSMAGEFYGYTF. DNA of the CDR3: TGCGCCAGCAGCATGGCAGGGGAATTCTATGGCTACACCTTC.

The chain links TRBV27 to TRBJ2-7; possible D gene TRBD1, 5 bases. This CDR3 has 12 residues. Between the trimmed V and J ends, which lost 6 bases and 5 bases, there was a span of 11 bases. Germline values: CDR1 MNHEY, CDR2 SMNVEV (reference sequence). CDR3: CASRAGYDEQYF. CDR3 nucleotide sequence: TGTGCCAGCAGAGCAGGGTACGACGAGCAGTACTTC.

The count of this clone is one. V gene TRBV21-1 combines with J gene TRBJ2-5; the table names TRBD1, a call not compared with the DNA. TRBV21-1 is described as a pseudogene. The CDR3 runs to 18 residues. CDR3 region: CASPPGTGCKSPQETQYF. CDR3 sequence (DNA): TGTGCCAGCCCACCCGGGACAGGGTGCAAAAGCCCGCAAGAGACCCAGTACTTC.

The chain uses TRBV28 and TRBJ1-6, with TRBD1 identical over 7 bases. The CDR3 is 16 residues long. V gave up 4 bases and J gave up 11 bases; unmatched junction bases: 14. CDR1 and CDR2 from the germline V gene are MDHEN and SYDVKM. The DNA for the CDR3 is TGTGCCAGCAGTTCCACGGACCGGGGCAGGGGGACACCCCTCCACTTT. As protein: CASSSTDRGRGTPLHF.

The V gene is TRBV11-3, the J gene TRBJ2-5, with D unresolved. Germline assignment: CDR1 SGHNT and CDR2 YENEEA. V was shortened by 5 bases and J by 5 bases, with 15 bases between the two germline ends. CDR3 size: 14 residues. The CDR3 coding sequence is TGTGCCAGCAGCCTGAGACGACTCGGGGAGACCCAGTACTTC. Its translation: CASSLRRLGETQYF.